The 26 T cell receptor beta chains presented below share a single source sample, sequenced in a study of blood T cells in healthy people across ages. Together with a sample-barcoded 5' primer, a J-beta primer mix was included in a second PCR lasting roughly 6 to 12 cycles. TCRdb recomputed calls from the 5' RACE reads with MiXCR, one row per CDR3 protein. This sample carries about 1,500,000 distinct CDR3 sequences, about 40% of them seen once, and the ten largest clones take 7% to 9%. What was sequenced was blood. These receptors all stem from a woman between 18 and 29 years old in good health.

The CDR3 loop is CASSRKGQREGTGELFF. CDR3 in DNA: TGCGCCAGCAGCCGCAAGGGCCAGCGGGAGGGTACCGGGGAGCTGTTTTTT. The chain links TRBV4-1 to TRBJ2-2, with 10 nucleotides matching TRBD2. Germline trimming cut 4 bases from V and 5 bases from J; bases unmatched to any gene: 10. This CDR3 has 17 amino acids. Per germline, CDR1 MGHRA and CDR2 YSYEKL.

The rearrangement joins TRBV7-2 to TRBJ1-3; D not certain. Germline V gene data show CDR1 as SGHTA and CDR2 as FQGNSA. The length of the CDR3 is 16 residues. Trimming removed 5 bases from V and 0 bases from J, with 14 bases in between. CDR3 residues: CASSKQQTTSGNTIYF. In DNA, the CDR3 is TGTGCCAGCAGCAAACAACAGACGACCTCTGGAAACACCATATATTTT. Based on the CDR3 plus reference TRBV7-2 and TRBJ1-3, the full variable domain is GAGVSQSPSNKVTEKGKDVELRCDPISGHTALYWYRQSLGQGLEFLIYFQGNSAPDKSGLPSDRFSAERTGGSVSTLTIQRTQQEDSAVYLCASSKQQTTSGNTIYFGEGSWLTVV.

The J gene is TRBJ2-5, the V gene TRBV12-5; TRBD2 agrees at 7 bases. The J call may not be correct, given that the DNA end is closer to TRBJ2-7. CDR3 length: 15 amino acids. Per the germline V gene, CDR1 is LGHNT and CDR2 is FRNRAP. The CDR3 DNA reads as TGTGCTAGTGGCCTCGTGGGGAGGGCCTTGGCCGAGCAGTACTTC. This translates into CASGLVGRALAEQYF.

The V call is TRBV12-3 or TRBV12-4, the J call TRBJ1-2, with D hard to call. V was cut by 2 bases and J by 2 bases, with 9 bases left in between. The CDR3 consists of 14 residues. For the CDR3, the DNA is TGTGCCAGCAGTTTAAGCAGCCTCAACTATGGCTACACCTTC. It yields the protein CASSLSSLNYGYTF.

The CDR3 loop is CASSAQDRNEQFF. The CDR3 coding sequence is TGTGCCAGCAGCGCCCAGGACAGAAATGAGCAGTTCTTC. The chain couples TRBV7-9 to TRBJ2-1, with a tentative D call TRBD1 (6 bases). The germline V gene encodes CDR1 SEHNR and CDR2 FQNEAQ (reference sequence). Trimming cost V 5 bases and J 7 bases, with 12 bases left between them. This CDR3 comprises 13 residues.

This clonotype came up a few times. The chain joins TRBV20-1 to TRBJ2-3; D is ambiguous. The CDR3 contains 16 residues. Germline CDR1 reads DFQATT; CDR2 reads SNEGSKA (reference sequence). V was pared by 1 base and J by 3 bases, with 17 bases between. CDR3 region: CSARARLKISTDTQYF. CDR3 coding DNA: TGCAGTGCTAGAGCCCGATTGAAGATTTCTACAGATACGCAGTATTTT.

This clonotype was seen only a few times. The genes are TRBV25-1 and TRBJ2-4; TRBD1 matches 10 bases. Germline trimming cut 8 bases from V and 5 bases from J; bases unmatched to any gene: 12. The germline V gene encodes CDR1 MGHDK and CDR2 SYGVNS. The CDR3 sequence is 16 residues long. The DNA for the CDR3 is TGTGCCAGCGGTTCCCTAGGAGGGACAGGGGAAAACATTCAGTACTTC. Protein product: CASGSLGGTGENIQYF.

The chain employs TRBV9 and TRBJ2-7, with D unclear. Germline CDR1 SGDLS, CDR2 YYNGEE. V gave up 4 bases and J gave up 0 bases, with 17 bases separating them. This CDR3 region has 16 residues. As DNA, the CDR3 is TGTGCCAGCAGCAGTCGGTCAGGATCAAGCTCCTACGAGCAGTACTTC. Translating it yields CASSSRSGSSSYEQYF.

This sequence joins TRBV28 and TRBJ2-7, with TRBD2 matching 7 bases. Per the germline V gene, CDR1 is MDHEN and CDR2 is SYDVKM. There are 16 residues in the CDR3. V shed 5 bases and J 2 bases; nucleotides not matched to a gene: 12. The DNA of the CDR3 is TGTGCCAGCAGTCCCCTAGCGGCCCTTGCGACCTACGAGCAGTACTTC. The encoded protein is CASSPLAALATYEQYF.

The CDR3 bases are TGCGCCAGCAGCCAGGCTCCGACGATCAGGTTACAGCCCCAGCATTTT. Translating gives CASSQAPTIRLQPQHF. The chain has TRBV4-1 and TRBJ1-5, with unresolved D. The CDR3 is made up of 16 amino acids. Trimming cost V 3 bases and J 7 bases, with 19 bases left between them. Germline CDR1 is MGHRA and CDR2 is YSYEKL.

Here the CDR3 reads CASREPNTGELFF. The CDR3 DNA is TGTGCCAGCAGAGAACCGAACACCGGGGAGCTGTTTTTT. The chain has TRBV27 and TRBJ2-2; no clear D gene. The germline CDR1 and CDR2 sequences are MNHEY and SMNVEV (reference sequence). Deletions cut 6 bases from V and 0 bases from J, with 5 bases between. The CDR3 length is 13 residues.

This clonotype has only a few counts. The V and J genes are TRBV7-9 and TRBJ2-3; TRBD2 agrees at 8 bases. Germline loops: CDR1 SEHNR, CDR2 FQNEAQ (reference sequence). The V and J ends lost 3 bases and 4 bases, in that order; junction bases with no gene match: 6. The CDR3 length is 15 residues. Here the CDR3 DNA reads TGTGCCAGCAGCTTTGGTAGGACTAGCTCAGATACGCAGTATTTT. Protein: CASSFGRTSSDTQYF.

The count of this clonotype is one. CDR3: CASSQLTGGATDTQYF. DNA for the CDR3: TGTGCCAGCAGCCAACTGACAGGGGGCGCCACAGATACGCAGTATTTT. V is TRBV7-6 and J is TRBJ2-3; 10 bases line up with TRBD1. V lost 5 bases and J lost 2; bases outside the gene matches: 7. The CDR3 is 16 residues long. Germline V CDR1 and CDR2: SGHVS, FNYEAQ. Full variable domain (remainder filled in from reference TRBV7-6 and TRBJ2-3): GAGVSQSPRYKVTKRGQDVALRCDPISGHVSLYWYRQALGQGPEFLTYFNYEAQQDKSGLPNDRFSAERPEGSISTLTIQRTEQRDSAMYRCASSQLTGGATDTQYFGPGTRLTVL.

As to this clonotype: Compared with germline, one end of the junction differs, possibly owing to a read error. The V gene is TRBV6-1, the J gene TRBJ2-3; D is perhaps TRBD1 (6 bases). The CDR3 has 16 residues. CDR1 and CDR2 (germline): MNHNS, SASEGT. For the CDR3, the DNA is TGTGCCGGCAGTGAAGTAGGGGGTCTATTCACAGATACGCAGTATTTT. Residues: CAGSEVGGLFTDTQYF.

The V and J genes are TRBV27 and TRBJ2-7; D is unresolved. Germline CDR1 is MNHEY and CDR2 is SMNVEV (reference sequence). Deletions cut 0 bases from V and 0 bases from J, with 9 bases between. This CDR3 comprises 15 residues. CDR3 loop: CASSLSYGYSYEQYF. The CDR3 DNA sequence: TGTGCCAGCAGTTTATCTTACGGTTACTCCTACGAGCAGTACTTC.

This clonotype was seen only a few times. The genes are TRBV3-1 and TRBJ2-5, with unresolved D. The CDR3 spans 14 residues. V was trimmed by 4 bases and J by 4 bases, leaving 13 bases between them. Germline V gene data show CDR1 as LGHDT and CDR2 as YNNKEL (reference sequence). CDR3 region: CASSLRVPTETQYF. CDR3 DNA sequence: TGTGCCAGCAGCCTCCGGGTCCCTACAGAGACCCAGTACTTC.

CDR3 amino acids: CSARDGYADTQYF. The CDR3 DNA reads TGCAGTGCTAGAGACGGGTACGCAGATACGCAGTATTTT. This chain links TRBV20-1 with TRBJ2-3; no clear D gene. The CDR3 length is 13 residues. V dropped 0 bases and J dropped 4 bases, with 8 bases sitting between them. The V gene's germline CDR1 is DFQATT and CDR2 SNEGSKA (reference sequence).

J is TRBJ1-4 and V is TRBV28, with D hard to call. The germline gives CDR1 MDHEN, CDR2 SYDVKM. The CDR3 is 14 residues long. Trimming shortened V by 5 bases and J by 0 bases, and 7 bases separated the two germline ends. CDR3 bases: TGTGCCAGCAGTGTAGTTGCAACTAATGAAAAACTGTTTTTT. This gives the protein CASSVVATNEKLFF.

The rearrangement uses TRBV29-1 and TRBJ2-7, with 7 bases lining up with TRBD2. J lost 4 bases, V lost 4 bases, and 19 bases had no gene match. Germline CDR1 is SQVTM and CDR2 is ANQGSEA. There are 17 residues in the CDR3. The CDR3 DNA reads as TGCAGCGTTGTGAACAGAGAGGGTCGTGCGGGAGCGTACGAGCAGTACTTC. Amino acids: CSVVNREGRAGAYEQYF.

The J gene is TRBJ2-1, the V gene TRBV6-2 or TRBV6-3; the match to TRBD2 covers 7 bases. Germline-derived CDR1 and CDR2 are MNHEY and SVGEGT. Losses at the gene ends were 5 bases for V and 4 bases for J; bases not matched to a gene: 11. This CDR3 is 16 amino acids long. The CDR3 DNA reads TGTGCCAGCAGTCCTTTAAGGGCTAGCGGATACAATGAGCAGTTCTTC. Translated, it gives CASSPLRASGYNEQFF.

The chain links TRBV19 to TRBJ2-7; TRBD2 might be the D (5 bases). Judging by the DNA end, TRBJ2-5 fits better; the J call may be wrong. Germline lookup yields CDR1 LNHDA and CDR2 SQIVND (reference sequence). The CDR3 is 13 residues long. CDR3 nucleotide sequence: TGTGCCAGTAGTATGGCGGGTTGGGAGACCCAGTACTTC. Translated: CASSMAGWETQYF.

This clonotype turned up a few times. V usage is TRBV2 and J usage is TRBJ2-7; 10 bases line up with TRBD2. Germline CDR1 is SNHLY and CDR2 is FYNNEI. The V gene end was trimmed by 4 bases and the J gene end by 0 bases; junction bases not matched to a gene: 9. The length of the CDR3 is 17 residues. The CDR3 region has the DNA TGTGCCAGCAGTGTCGCTAGCGGGGGAAGGAGCTCCTACGAGCAGTACTTC. Translation: CASSVASGGRSSYEQYF.

A few counts support this clonotype. The gene calls are TRBV7-2 and TRBJ1-2, with TRBD1 matching over 9 bases. Per the germline V gene, CDR1 is SGHTA and CDR2 is FQGNSA. V lost 5 bases and J lost 4; bases outside the gene matches: 5. CDR3 length: 14 amino acids. This chain's CDR3 is CASSADRGSYGYTF. The CDR3 DNA reads TGTGCCAGCAGCGCGGACAGGGGCTCCTATGGCTACACCTTC.

The chain combines TRBV9 with TRBJ2-1, with 15 positions matching TRBD2. J gave up 8 bases and V 2 bases, and 5 bases lay outside the gene matches. The CDR3 runs to 16 residues. Germline V CDR1 and CDR2: SGDLS, YYNGEE. The CDR3: CASSVSGLAGGDEQFF. The CDR3 nucleotides read TGTGCCAGCAGCGTCTCCGGACTAGCGGGGGGGGATGAGCAGTTCTTC.

The CDR3 region is CASSQIPGATEAFF. CDR3 DNA sequence: TGTGCCAGCAGCCAAATCCCAGGGGCCACTGAAGCTTTCTTT. The gene calls are TRBV7-3 and TRBJ1-1; possible D gene TRBD1, 6 bases. This CDR3 is built from 14 residues. From germline, CDR1 is SGHTA and CDR2 FQGTGA. Trimming took 5 bases from V and 4 from J, leaving 14 bases between them.

The genes are TRBV5-1 and TRBJ2-3; 9 positions match TRBD2. Germline V gene lookup returns CDR1 SGHRS and CDR2 YFSETQ. This CDR3 has 14 residues. Trimming cost V 1 base and J 5 bases; bases outside gene matches: 2. This CDR3 is CASSLNSGGDTQYF. CDR3 in DNA: TGCGCCAGCAGCTTGAATAGCGGGGGAGATACGCAGTATTTT.